This T cell receptor (beta chain) was recovered during a study of blood T cell repertoires in COVID-19 (dated by TCRdb to between 2020 and 2021). Regarding the complete study: Recovered participants in ImmuneRACE Cohort 3 were defined as having two consecutive negative NP/OP PCR tests, clearance from a healthcare professional, or resolution of symptoms. Samples from collaborators originated in the United States, Italy and Spain and spanned both the acute and convalescent phases of COVID-19. The prospective study material was composed of cDNA or gDNA derived from T cells, B-cell-depleted T cells, or PBMCs. Deeply sampled blood TCRbeta repertoires from subjects exposed to, actively infected with, or recovered from COVID-19 were included in the dataset. The repertoires were released in a freely available public database meant as a resource for research on the immune response to SARS-CoV-2. Samples came from the ongoing ImmuneRACE study (first 160 participants) plus 1,254 subjects from 6 global collaborators. A de-identified subject ID, COVID-19 status, age in years and sex were almost always included in the sample metadata. HLA class I and class II types, where available, came from metadata supplied by the sample provider rather than from assay-based typing. General findings and caveats noted by the study authors: The quantity of clinical and demographic metadata differed by source and by participant and was supplied without curation.

In the prospective study, participants were roughly 18 to 89 years old, resided in 25 or so geographic areas of the United States, and were enrolled through a virtual design. Cohort assignment in the prospective study relied on participant-reported clinical history from a screening survey and a study questionnaire. Mobile phlebotomists in the prospective study collected whole blood, serum and a nasopharyngeal or oropharyngeal swab from every participant. Participants in the prospective study had the option to provide additional blood draws and questionnaires over a 2-month period. Prospective study blood samples were shipped either frozen or at room temperature before DNA extraction. From the cysteine through the phenylalanine, the CDR3 covers 15 amino acids. The retained sequence is limited to the CDR3, 45 bases, with the frame set at the first base. The V end gives up 4 bases and the J end 1 base, leaving 3 bases in the junction not matched to a gene. Via the germline V gene, CDR1 is MRHNA and CDR2 SNTAGT.

For this clone: The antigen it binds to is not known. No much larger clone exists at a distance of one base, and base qualities are not known.

TCRbeta CDR3 regions were amplified from genomic DNA using the immunoSEQ Assay, a bias-controlled multiplex PCR. On the authors' methods: Within the assay, amplification of reference gene primers was used to estimate how many nucleated cells each sample contained. Sequence reads were collapsed and filtered to measure the absolute abundance of every unique TCRbeta CDR3 rearrangement. Productive Simpson clonality was computed per sample as the square root of Simpson's diversity index over productive rearrangements. The source is immuneACCESS, and TCRdb retained only in-frame sequences with V and J called. Part of the clones is not carried over; for the studies checked, unresolved V genes explain less than half of this, and the remainder is unexplained. The DNA was the basis for D and trimming; V, J and clone size are from that table. The sample contains 150,000 to 200,000 clones, approximately 86% of them found a single time. Around 24% of the sample comes from the top ten.

Rearrangement joined TRBV6-4 to TRBJ2-1; 8 middle bases align to TRBD1. Sequencing input: PBMCs or T cells enriched from blood (not recorded which). This receptor was obtained from a middle-aged woman in a cohort exposed to, infected with or recovered from COVID-19 (not recorded which). CDR3 region: CASSGGQGSYNEQFF. The DNA sequence is TGTGCCAGCAGTGGCGGACAGGGATCCTACAATGAGCAGTTCTTC.